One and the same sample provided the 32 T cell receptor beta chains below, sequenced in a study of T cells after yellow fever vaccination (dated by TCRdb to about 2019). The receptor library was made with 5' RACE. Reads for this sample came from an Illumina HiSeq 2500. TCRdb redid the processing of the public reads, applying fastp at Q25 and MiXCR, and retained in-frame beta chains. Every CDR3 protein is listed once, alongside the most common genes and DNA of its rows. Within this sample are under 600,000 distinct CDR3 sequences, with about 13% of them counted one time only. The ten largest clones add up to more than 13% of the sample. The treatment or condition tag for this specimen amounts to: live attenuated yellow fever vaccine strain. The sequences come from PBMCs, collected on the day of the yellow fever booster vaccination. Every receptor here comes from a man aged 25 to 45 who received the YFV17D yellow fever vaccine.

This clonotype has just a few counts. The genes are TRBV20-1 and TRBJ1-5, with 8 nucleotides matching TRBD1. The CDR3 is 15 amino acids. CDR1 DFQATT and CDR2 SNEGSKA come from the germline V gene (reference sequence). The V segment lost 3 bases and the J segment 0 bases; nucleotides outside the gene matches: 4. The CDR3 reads CSARTGVYSNQPQHF. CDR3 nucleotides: TGCAGTGCTAGGACAGGGGTCTATAGCAATCAGCCCCAGCATTTT.

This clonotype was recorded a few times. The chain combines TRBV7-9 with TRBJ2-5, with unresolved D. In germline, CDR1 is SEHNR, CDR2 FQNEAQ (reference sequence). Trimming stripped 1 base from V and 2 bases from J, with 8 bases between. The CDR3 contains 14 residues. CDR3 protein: CASSLVVRQETQYF. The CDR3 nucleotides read TGTGCCAGCAGCTTAGTTGTCAGACAAGAGACCCAGTACTTC.

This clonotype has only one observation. CDR3 region: CASSNVSGRGNEQFF. In nucleotides, the CDR3 is TGTGCCAGTAGTAACGTCAGCGGGAGAGGTAATGAGCAGTTCTTC. The rearrangement links TRBV19 to TRBJ2-1, with 8 positions matching TRBD2. The length of the CDR3 is 15 residues. The J segment lost 7 bases and the V segment lost 4 bases, leaving 9 bases of the junction unmatched. Looked up from germline, CDR1 is LNHDA and CDR2 is SQIVND (reference sequence).

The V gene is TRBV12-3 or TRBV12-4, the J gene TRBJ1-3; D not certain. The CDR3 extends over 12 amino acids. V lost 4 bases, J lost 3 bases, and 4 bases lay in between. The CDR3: CASSSNGNTIYF. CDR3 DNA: TGTGCCAGCAGTTCAAATGGAAACACCATATATTTT.

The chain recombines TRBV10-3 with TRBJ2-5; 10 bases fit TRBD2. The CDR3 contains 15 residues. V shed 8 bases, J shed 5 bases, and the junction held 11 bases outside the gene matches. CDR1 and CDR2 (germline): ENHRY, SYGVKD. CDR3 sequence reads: CAICPTGLATETQYF. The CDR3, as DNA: TGTGCCATCTGTCCGACGGGACTAGCGACCGAGACCCAGTACTTC.

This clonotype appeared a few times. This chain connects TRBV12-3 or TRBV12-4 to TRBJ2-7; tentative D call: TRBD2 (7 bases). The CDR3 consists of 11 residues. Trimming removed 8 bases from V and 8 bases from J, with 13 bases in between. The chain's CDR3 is CASGEGVQQYF. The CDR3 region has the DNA TGTGCCAGCGGGGAGGGGGTACAGCAGTACTTC.

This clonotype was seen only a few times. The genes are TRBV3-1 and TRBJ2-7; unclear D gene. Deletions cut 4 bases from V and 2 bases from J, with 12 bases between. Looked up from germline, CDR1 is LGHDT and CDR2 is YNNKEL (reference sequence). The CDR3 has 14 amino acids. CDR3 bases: TGTGCCAGCAGCCCCAGAGGCAAACCCTACGAGCAGTACTTC. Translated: CASSPRGKPYEQYF.

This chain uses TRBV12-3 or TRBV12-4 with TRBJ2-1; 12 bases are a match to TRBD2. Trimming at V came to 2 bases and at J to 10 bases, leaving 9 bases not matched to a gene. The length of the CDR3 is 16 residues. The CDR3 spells CASSLLLTSGSGEQFF. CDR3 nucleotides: TGTGCCAGCAGTTTACTATTGACTAGCGGGAGTGGAGAGCAGTTCTTC.

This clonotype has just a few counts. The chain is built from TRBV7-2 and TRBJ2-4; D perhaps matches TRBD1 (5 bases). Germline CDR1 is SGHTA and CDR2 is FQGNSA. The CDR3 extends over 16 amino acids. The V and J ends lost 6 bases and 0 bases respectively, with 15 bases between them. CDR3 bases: TGTGCCAGCAGTCACGATAGGGGTCTAGCCAAAAACATTCAGTACTTC. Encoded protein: CASSHDRGLAKNIQYF.

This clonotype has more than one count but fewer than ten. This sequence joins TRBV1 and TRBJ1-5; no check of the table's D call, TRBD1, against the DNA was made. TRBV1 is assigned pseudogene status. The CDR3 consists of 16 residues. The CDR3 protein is CTSSQDTEQGNQPQHF. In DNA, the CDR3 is TGCACCAGCAGCCAAGATACGGAACAGGGGAATCAGCCCCAGCATTTT.

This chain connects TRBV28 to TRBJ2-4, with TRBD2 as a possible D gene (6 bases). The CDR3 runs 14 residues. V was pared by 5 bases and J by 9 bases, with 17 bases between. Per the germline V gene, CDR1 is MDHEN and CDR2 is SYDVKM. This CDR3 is CASSPTGGMIIQYF. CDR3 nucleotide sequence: TGTGCCAGCAGTCCGACTGGAGGGATGATCATTCAGTACTTC. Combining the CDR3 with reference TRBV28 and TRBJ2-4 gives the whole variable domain DVKVTQSSRYLVKRTGEKVFLECVQDMDHENMFWYRQDPGLGLRLIYFSYDVKMKEKGDIPEGYSVSREKKERFSLILESASTNQTSMYLCASSPTGGMIIQYFGAGTRLSVL.

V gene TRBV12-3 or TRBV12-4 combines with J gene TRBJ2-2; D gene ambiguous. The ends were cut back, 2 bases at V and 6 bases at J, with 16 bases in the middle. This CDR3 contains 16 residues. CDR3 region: CASSLKGLTVPGELFF. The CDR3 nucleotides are TGTGCCAGCAGTTTAAAAGGGCTGACTGTCCCCGGGGAGCTGTTTTTT.

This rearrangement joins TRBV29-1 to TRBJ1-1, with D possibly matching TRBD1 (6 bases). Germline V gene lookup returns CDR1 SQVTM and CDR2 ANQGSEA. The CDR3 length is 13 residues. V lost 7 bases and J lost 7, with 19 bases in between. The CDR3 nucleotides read TGCAGCGGGGGCCGTCGTGGGGGCGGTGAAGCTTTCTTT. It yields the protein CSGGRRGGGEAFF.

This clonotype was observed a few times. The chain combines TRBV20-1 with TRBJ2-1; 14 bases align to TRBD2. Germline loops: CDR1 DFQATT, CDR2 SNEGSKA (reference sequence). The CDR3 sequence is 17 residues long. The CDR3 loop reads CRASGLAGVSSYNEQFF. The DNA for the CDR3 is TGCAGGGCTTCGGGACTAGCGGGAGTTAGCTCCTACAATGAGCAGTTCTTC.

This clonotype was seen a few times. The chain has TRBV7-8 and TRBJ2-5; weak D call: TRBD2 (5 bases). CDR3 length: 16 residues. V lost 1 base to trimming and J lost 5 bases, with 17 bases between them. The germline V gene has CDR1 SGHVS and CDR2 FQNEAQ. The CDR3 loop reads CASSLVVGSVTETQYF. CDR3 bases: TGTGCCAGCAGCTTAGTGGTGGGGAGCGTGACGGAGACCCAGTACTTC.

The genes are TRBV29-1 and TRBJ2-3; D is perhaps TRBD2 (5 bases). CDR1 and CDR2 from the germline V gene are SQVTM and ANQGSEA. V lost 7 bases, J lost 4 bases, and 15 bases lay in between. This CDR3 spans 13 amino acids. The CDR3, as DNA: TGCAGCGCCCTAACTAGTTTCGCAGATACGCAGTATTTT. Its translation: CSALTSFADTQYF.

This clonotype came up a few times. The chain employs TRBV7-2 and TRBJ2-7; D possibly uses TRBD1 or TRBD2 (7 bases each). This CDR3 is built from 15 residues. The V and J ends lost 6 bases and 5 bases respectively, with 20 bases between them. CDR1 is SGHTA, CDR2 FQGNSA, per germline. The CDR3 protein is CASSSRGGWSDEQYF. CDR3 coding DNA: TGTGCCAGCAGTTCCAGGGGGGGGTGGAGTGACGAGCAGTACTTC.

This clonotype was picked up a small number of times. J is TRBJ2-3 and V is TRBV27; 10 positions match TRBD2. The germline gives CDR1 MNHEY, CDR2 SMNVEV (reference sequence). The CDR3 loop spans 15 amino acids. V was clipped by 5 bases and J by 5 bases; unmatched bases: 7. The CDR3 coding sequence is TGTGCCAGCAGTCTTCGAGCGGGGGGGGTAGATACGCAGTATTTT. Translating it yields CASSLRAGGVDTQYF.

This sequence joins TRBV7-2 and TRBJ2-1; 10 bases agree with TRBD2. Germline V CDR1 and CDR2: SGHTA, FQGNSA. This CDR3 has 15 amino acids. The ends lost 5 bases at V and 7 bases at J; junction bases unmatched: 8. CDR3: CASSLTSGMGNEQFF. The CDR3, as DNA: TGTGCCAGCAGCCTAACTAGCGGGATGGGTAATGAGCAGTTCTTC.

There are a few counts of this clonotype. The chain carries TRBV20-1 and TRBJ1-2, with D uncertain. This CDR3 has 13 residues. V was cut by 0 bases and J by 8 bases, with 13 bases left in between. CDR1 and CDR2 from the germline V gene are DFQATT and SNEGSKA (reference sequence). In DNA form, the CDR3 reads TGCAGTGCTAGAGACCCTCAAGGACGGGGCTACACCTTC. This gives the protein CSARDPQGRGYTF.

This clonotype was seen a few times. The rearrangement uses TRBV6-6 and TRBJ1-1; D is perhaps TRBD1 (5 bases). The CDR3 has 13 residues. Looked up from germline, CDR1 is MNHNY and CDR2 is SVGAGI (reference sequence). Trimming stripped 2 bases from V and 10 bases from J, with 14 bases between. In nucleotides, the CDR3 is TGTGCCAGCAGTTACGTCCAGGGAGAGGGAGCTTTCTTT. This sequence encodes CASSYVQGEGAFF.

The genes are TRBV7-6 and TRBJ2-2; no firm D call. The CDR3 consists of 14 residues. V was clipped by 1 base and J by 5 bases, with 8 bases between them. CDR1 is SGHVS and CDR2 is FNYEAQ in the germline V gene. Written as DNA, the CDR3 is TGTGCCAGCAGCTTAGTACTCCAAACCGGGGAGCTGTTTTTT. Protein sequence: CASSLVLQTGELFF. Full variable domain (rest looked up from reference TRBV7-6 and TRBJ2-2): GAGVSQSPRYKVTKRGQDVALRCDPISGHVSLYWYRQALGQGPEFLTYFNYEAQQDKSGLPNDRFSAERPEGSISTLTIQRTEQRDSAMYRCASSLVLQTGELFFGEGSRLTVL.

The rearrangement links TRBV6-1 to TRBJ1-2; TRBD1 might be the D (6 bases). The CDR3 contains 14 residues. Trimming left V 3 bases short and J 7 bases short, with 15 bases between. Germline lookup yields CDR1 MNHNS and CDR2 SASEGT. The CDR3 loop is CASSETGGAAGYTF. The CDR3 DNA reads TGTGCCAGCAGTGAGACTGGGGGGGCGGCTGGCTACACCTTC.

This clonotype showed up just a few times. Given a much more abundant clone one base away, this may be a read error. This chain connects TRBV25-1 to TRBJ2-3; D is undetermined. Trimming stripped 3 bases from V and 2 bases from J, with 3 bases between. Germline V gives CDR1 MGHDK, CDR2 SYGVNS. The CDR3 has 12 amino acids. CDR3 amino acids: CASSDYTDTQYF. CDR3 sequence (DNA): TGTGCCAGCAGTGACTACACAGATACGCAGTATTTT.

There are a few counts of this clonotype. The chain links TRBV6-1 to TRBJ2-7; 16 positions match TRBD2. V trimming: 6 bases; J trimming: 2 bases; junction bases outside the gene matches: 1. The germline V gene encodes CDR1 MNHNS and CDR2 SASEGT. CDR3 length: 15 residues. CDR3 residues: CASRGLAGGAYEQYF. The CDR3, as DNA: TGTGCCAGCAGGGGACTAGCGGGAGGGGCCTACGAGCAGTACTTC.

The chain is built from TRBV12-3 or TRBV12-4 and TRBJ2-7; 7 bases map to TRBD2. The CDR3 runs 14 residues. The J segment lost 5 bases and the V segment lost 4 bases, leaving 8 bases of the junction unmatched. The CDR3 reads CASSSGLVIHEQYF. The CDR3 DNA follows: TGTGCCAGCAGTTCCGGACTAGTTATCCACGAGCAGTACTTC.

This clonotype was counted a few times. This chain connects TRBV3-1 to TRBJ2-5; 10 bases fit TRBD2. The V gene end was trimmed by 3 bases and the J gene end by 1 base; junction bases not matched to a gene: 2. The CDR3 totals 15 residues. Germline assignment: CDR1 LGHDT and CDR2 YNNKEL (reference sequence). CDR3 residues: CASSHSGGTQETQYF. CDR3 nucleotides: TGTGCCAGCAGCCATAGCGGGGGGACCCAAGAGACCCAGTACTTC.

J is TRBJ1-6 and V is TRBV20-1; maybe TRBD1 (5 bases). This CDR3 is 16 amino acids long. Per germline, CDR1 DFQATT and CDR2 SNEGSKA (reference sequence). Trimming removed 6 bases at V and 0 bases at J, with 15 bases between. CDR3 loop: CSAPVSGGSYNSPLHF. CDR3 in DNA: TGCAGTGCCCCCGTGTCGGGGGGCTCCTATAATTCACCCCTCCACTTT.

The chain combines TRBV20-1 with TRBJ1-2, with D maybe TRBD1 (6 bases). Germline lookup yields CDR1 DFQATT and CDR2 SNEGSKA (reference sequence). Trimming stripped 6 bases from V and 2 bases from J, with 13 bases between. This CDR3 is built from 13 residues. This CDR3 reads CSADRTGNYGYTF. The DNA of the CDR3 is TGCAGTGCCGATCGAACAGGGAACTATGGCTACACCTTC.

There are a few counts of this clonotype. CDR3 amino acids: CASSTRQKETQYF. In nucleotides, the CDR3 is TGTGCCAGCTCAACAAGACAGAAGGAGACCCAGTACTTC. The chain has TRBV18 and TRBJ2-5; D might be TRBD1 (5 bases). The germline CDR1 and CDR2 sequences are KGHSH and LQKENI. This CDR3 has 13 residues. The ends were cut back, 5 bases at V and 5 bases at J, with 12 bases in the middle.

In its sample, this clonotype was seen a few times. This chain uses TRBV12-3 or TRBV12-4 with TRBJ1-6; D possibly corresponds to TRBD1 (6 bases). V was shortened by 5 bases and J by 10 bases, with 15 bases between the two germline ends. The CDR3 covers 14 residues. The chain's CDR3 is CASSATGNRSPLHF. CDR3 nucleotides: TGTGCCAGCAGTGCAACAGGGAACAGGTCACCCCTCCACTTT.

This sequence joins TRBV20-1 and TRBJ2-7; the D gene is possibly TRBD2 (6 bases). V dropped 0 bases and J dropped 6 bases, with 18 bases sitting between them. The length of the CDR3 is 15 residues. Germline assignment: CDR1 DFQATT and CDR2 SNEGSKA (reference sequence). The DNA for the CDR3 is TGCAGTGCTAGAGATTCTGGAAAATGGGGGGTCGAGCAGTACTTC. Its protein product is CSARDSGKWGVEQYF.